The sequence of this T cell receptor (beta chain) was determined in a study of T cell clonality in common variable immunodeficiency. The CVID group had over 12 females and 25 to 30 males, mean age roughly 40. Study observations and caveats: Reportedly, TCR beta sequences from common variable immunodeficiency showed fewer deletions and N-nucleotide insertions. What drives increased CVID clonality needs T cell subpopulation sequencing. Repertoire-complication correlations in CVID were limited by patient heterogeneity.

Unmatched junction bases numbered 9, after V lost 4 bases and J lost 4 bases. This CDR3 spans 15 amino acids. Germline V gene sequence: CDR1 SGHNT, CDR2 YENEEA. The assay was immunoSEQ multiplex PCR, and TCRdb's table has in-frame clones only and misses some. Singletons are absent from the sample, which has just over 20,000 clones. There are many counts of this clone. Its antigen is unknown. The CDR3 end lies 3 residues beyond the end of the read and is filled in from the germline J gene. The chain employs TRBV11-3 and TRBJ2-7, with TRBD1 matching over 8 bases. The sequenced sample was peripheral blood mononuclear cells. This clonotype was sampled from a human donor with common variable immunodeficiency. The CDR3 bases that were read are TGTGCCAGCAGCTCAGCAGACAGGGGAGAGTACGAG. As protein: CASSSADRGEYE. The full CDR3 is CASSSADRGEYEQYF.